The 23 T cell receptor beta chains listed next were all sequenced from one sample in a study of immune cell composition in non-small cell lung cancer. Profiling relied on immunoSEQ multiplex PCR, and the TCRdb table lists in-frame clones only, not all of them. The sample lists roughly 7,100 clones; roughly three quarters were seen once. The sequencing input was lung tumor tissue. The source of these receptors is a human donor with non-small cell lung cancer.

V gene TRBV7-2 combines with J gene TRBJ2-3, with 13 nucleotides matching TRBD2. Germline CDR1 SGHTA, CDR2 FQGNSA. V trimming: 3 bases; J trimming: 5 bases; junction bases outside the gene matches: 5. CDR3 length equals 16 residues. As DNA, the CDR3 is TGTGCCAGCAGCTTGACTAGCGGGGGGCAGGGAGATACGCAGTATTTT. It specifies CASSLTSGGQGDTQYF.

The gene calls are TRBV7-2 and TRBJ1-2, with a weak D call TRBD1 (6 bases). This CDR3 is built from 17 residues. V lost 7 bases to trimming and J lost 6 bases, with 27 bases between them. The germline gives CDR1 SGHTA, CDR2 FQGNSA. CDR3 protein: CASIQGGQQSDWDGYTF. CDR3 nucleotides: TGTGCCAGCATCCAAGGGGGGCAGCAGTCCGATTGGGATGGCTACACCTTC.

This chain uses TRBV28 with TRBJ1-6; D is possibly TRBD1 (5 bases). The CDR3 covers 14 residues. V lost 3 bases and J 3 bases, leaving 6 bases between the germline ends. Germline lookup yields CDR1 MDHEN and CDR2 SYDVKM. CDR3 sequence reads: CASSLGGYNSPLHF. The CDR3 DNA follows: TGTGCCAGCAGTTTGGGGGGCTATAATTCACCCCTCCACTTT.

To note about this clone: Sequence at one end of the junction differs from germline and may be a read error. This chain connects TRBV7-7 to TRBJ2-2; 7 bases are a match to TRBD1. CDR1 and CDR2 (germline): SSHAT, FNYEAQ (reference sequence). The CDR3 has 14 amino acids. The CDR3 nucleotides read TGTGCTAGCAGCTACCGGGACAGCACCGGGGAGCTGTTTTTT. Its translation: CASSYRDSTGELFF.

The chain is built from TRBV6-5 and TRBJ1-4, with D possibly TRBD1 on 5 matching bases. Deletions cut 6 bases from V and 8 bases from J, with 16 bases between. CDR1 MNHEY and CDR2 SVGAGI come from the germline V gene. The CDR3 runs 14 residues. CDR3 in DNA: TGTGCCAGCAGGGCCCGGGGGTGGGGGGAAAAACTGTTTTTT. It is translated as CASRARGWGEKLFF.

By proportion, this clone is medium-sized. This chain connects TRBV11-3 to TRBJ1-1; unclear D gene. The V and J ends lost 2 bases and 3 bases respectively, with 10 bases between them. This CDR3 is 14 amino acids long. Germline V gene lookup returns CDR1 SGHNT and CDR2 YENEEA. The CDR3 loop is CASSLSGRDTEAFF. The DNA of the CDR3 is TGTGCCAGCAGCTTATCGGGGAGGGACACTGAAGCTTTCTTT.

This chain links TRBV27 with TRBJ2-7; 13 bases align to TRBD2. The CDR3 covers 16 residues. J lost 7 bases, V lost 4 bases, and 10 bases had no gene match. The V gene's germline CDR1 is MNHEY and CDR2 SMNVEV (reference sequence). CDR3 bases: TGTGCCAGCAGTTCCGGAACTAGCGGGGGGGCCCGGGAGCAGTACTTC. Encoded protein: CASSSGTSGGAREQYF.

The table lists this clone with a few counts. The genes are TRBV4-2 and TRBJ1-2, with D maybe TRBD1 (5 bases). V dropped 4 bases and J dropped 8 bases, with 17 bases sitting between them. Germline V CDR1 and CDR2: LGHNA, YNFKEQ. The CDR3 loop spans 14 amino acids. The DNA of the CDR3 is TGTGCCAGCAGCCCTACCCACGGGGCGCGGGGCTACACCTTC. Its protein is CASSPTHGARGYTF.

This clone has more than one count but fewer than ten. CDR3 DNA: TGTGCCAGCAGCTTCCGGACAGGGGCCTATAATTCACCCCTCCACTTT. This encodes CASSFRTGAYNSPLHF. The V and J genes are TRBV5-6 and TRBJ1-6, with TRBD1 matching 9 bases. The CDR3 totals 16 residues. Germline loops: CDR1 SGHDT, CDR2 YYEEEE. V lost 2 bases and J lost 2; bases outside the gene matches: 2.

The chain uses TRBV7-9 and TRBJ2-7; 8 bases align to TRBD2. Germline V gene data show CDR1 as SEHNR and CDR2 as FQNEAQ (reference sequence). V shed 5 bases, J shed 6 bases, and the junction held 9 bases outside the gene matches. The CDR3 covers 14 residues. CDR3 sequence reads: CASSAGLATSEQYF. In DNA form, the CDR3 reads TGTGCCAGCAGCGCCGGACTAGCTACATCCGAGCAGTACTTC.

The chain links TRBV4-2 to TRBJ1-2; D is possibly TRBD1 (6 bases). The CDR3 consists of 15 residues. CDR1 and CDR2 from the germline V gene are LGHNA and YNFKEQ. The germline V and J ends were trimmed by 5 bases and 2 bases, with 15 bases remaining between them. For the CDR3, the DNA is TGTGCCAGCAGCGTACAGGGAGTGGGGAACTATGGCTACACCTTC. Protein product: CASSVQGVGNYGYTF.

The chain uses TRBV29-1 and TRBJ2-5; 10 bases fit TRBD1. This CDR3 spans 14 amino acids. Losses at the gene ends were 6 bases for V and 5 bases for J; bases not matched to a gene: 9. The germline CDR1 and CDR2 sequences are SQVTM and ANQGSEA. CDR3 region: CSVYPGQGLETQYF. The CDR3 nucleotides read TGCAGCGTATATCCGGGACAGGGGCTTGAGACCCAGTACTTC. The full variable domain, with the rest looked up from reference TRBV29-1 and TRBJ2-5, is SAVISQKPSRDICQRGTSLTIQCQVDSQVTMMFWYRQQPGQSLTLIATANQGSEATYESGFVIDKFPISRPNLTFSTLTVSNMSPEDSSIYLCSVYPGQGLETQYFGPGTRLLVL.

V is TRBV21-1 and J is TRBJ2-7; TRBD1, the table's D call, lacks a check against the DNA. TRBV21-1 is a listed pseudogene. The CDR3 extends over 12 amino acids. CDR3 region: CATGDNPYEQYF. The CDR3 DNA reads as TGTGCCACCGGGGACAACCCCTACGAGCAGTACTTC.

This chain uses TRBV2 with TRBJ1-2; 11 positions match TRBD1. The CDR3 is 14 residues long. Unmatched junction bases numbered 3, after V lost 5 bases and J lost 4 bases. Looked up from germline, CDR1 is SNHLY and CDR2 is FYNNEI. As DNA, the CDR3 is TGTGCCAGCAGTAGGGACAGGGGGTTCTATGGCTACACCTTC. Protein: CASSRDRGFYGYTF. The variable domain in full, completed from reference TRBV2 and TRBJ1-2, reads EPEVTQTPSHQVTQMGQEVILRCVPISNHLYFYWYRQILGQKVEFLVSFYNNEISEKSEIFDDQFSVERPDGSNFTLKIRSTKLEDSAMYFCASSRDRGFYGYTFGSGTRLTVV.

The CDR3 sequence: CASSNRDSLNQPQHF. CDR3 DNA sequence: TGTGCCAGCAGCAACCGGGACAGTTTAAATCAGCCCCAGCATTTT. The rearrangement links TRBV7-9 to TRBJ1-5; 7 bases are a match to TRBD1. V shed 5 bases, J shed 4 bases, and the junction held 8 bases outside the gene matches. The CDR3 is 15 amino acids. Germline CDR1 SEHNR, CDR2 FQNEAQ (reference sequence).

This chain joins TRBV10-3 and TRBJ1-4, with 10 bases fitting TRBD1. The germline V gene has CDR1 ENHRY and CDR2 SYGVKD. CDR3 length equals 16 residues. Trimming removed 0 bases from V and 8 bases from J; junction bases left unmatched: 6. CDR3 nucleotides: TGTGCCATCAGTGAGTCCTGGGACAGGGGATACGAAAAACTGTTTTTT. Its protein is CAISESWDRGYEKLFF.

The CDR3 nucleotides read TGTGCCAGCAGCTCGGGAAGCAGCGGGGCCGGGGAGCTGTTTTTT. As protein: CASSSGSSGAGELFF. V is TRBV11-3 and J is TRBJ2-2; 7 bases fit TRBD2. The CDR3 length is 15 residues. The V and J ends lost 4 bases and 6 bases, in that order; junction bases with no gene match: 8. The germline CDR1 and CDR2 sequences are SGHNT and YENEEA.

V usage is TRBV11-3 and J usage is TRBJ2-3, with TRBD2 matching over 15 bases. Trimming took 4 bases from V and 4 from J; bases not matched to a gene: 0. CDR1 SGHNT and CDR2 YENEEA come from the germline V gene. CDR3 length: 15 residues. The CDR3 reads CASSWTSGGADTQYF. The CDR3 DNA is TGTGCCAGCAGCTGGACTAGCGGGGGGGCAGATACGCAGTATTTT.

V gene TRBV18 combines with J gene TRBJ1-1, with D unclear. With 6 bases removed from V and 1 base from J, the gap between germline ends came to 12 bases. The CDR3 runs 14 residues. Germline V lookup: CDR1 KGHSH, CDR2 LQKENI. The CDR3 region is CASSSQAANTEAFF. The CDR3 bases are TGTGCCAGCTCTTCGCAGGCGGCGAACACTGAAGCTTTCTTT.

This chain uses TRBV19 with TRBJ2-3, with D uncertain. Between the trimmed V and J ends, which lost 4 bases and 3 bases, there was a span of 11 bases. The CDR3 has 14 amino acids. The germline V gene has CDR1 LNHDA and CDR2 SQIVND (reference sequence). The CDR3 reads CASSNPVRTDTQYF. CDR3 sequence (DNA): TGTGCCAGTAGTAACCCCGTCCGTACAGATACGCAGTATTTT.

This chain connects TRBV7-6 to TRBJ1-3, with D hard to call. Looked up from germline, CDR1 is SGHVS and CDR2 is FNYEAQ. The V end was cut by 5 bases, the J end by 0 bases, with 14 bases between. The CDR3 loop spans 16 amino acids. In nucleotides, the CDR3 is TGTGCCAGCAGCGCCTCACAGATAATCTCTGGAAACACCATATATTTT. The encoded protein is CASSASQIISGNTIYF.

This clone is large (0.1 to 1%) by share. This chain uses TRBV7-6 with TRBJ2-7, with D perhaps TRBD1 (7 bases). Trimming took off 0 bases at V and 1 base at J, with 13 bases between the two ends. Germline lookup yields CDR1 SGHVS and CDR2 FNYEAQ. There are 16 residues in the CDR3. CDR3 amino acids: CASSLATGRMSYEQYF. The CDR3 DNA sequence: TGTGCCAGCAGCTTAGCGACAGGGAGGATGTCCTACGAGCAGTACTTC.

This clone appeared a few times. V usage is TRBV6-4 and J usage is TRBJ2-3, with 11 bases fitting TRBD2. Trimming removed 3 bases from V and 3 bases from J; junction bases left unmatched: 2. Germline CDR1 MRHNA, CDR2 SNTAGT. The CDR3 spans 15 residues. CDR3 in DNA: TGTGCCAGCAGTGAGACTAGCGGGGTAACAGATACGCAGTATTTT. Translation: CASSETSGVTDTQYF.